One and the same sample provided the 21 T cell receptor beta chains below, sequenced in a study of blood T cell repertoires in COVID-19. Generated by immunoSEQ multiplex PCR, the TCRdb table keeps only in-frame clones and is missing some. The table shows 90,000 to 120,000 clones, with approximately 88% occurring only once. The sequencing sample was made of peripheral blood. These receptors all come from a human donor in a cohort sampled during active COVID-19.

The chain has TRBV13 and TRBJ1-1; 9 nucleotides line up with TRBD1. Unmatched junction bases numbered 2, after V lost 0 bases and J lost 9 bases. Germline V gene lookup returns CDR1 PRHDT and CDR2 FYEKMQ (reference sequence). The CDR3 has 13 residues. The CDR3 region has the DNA TGTGCCAGCAGCTTAGGAGGGACAGGGCAAGCTTTCTTT. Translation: CASSLGGTGQAFF.

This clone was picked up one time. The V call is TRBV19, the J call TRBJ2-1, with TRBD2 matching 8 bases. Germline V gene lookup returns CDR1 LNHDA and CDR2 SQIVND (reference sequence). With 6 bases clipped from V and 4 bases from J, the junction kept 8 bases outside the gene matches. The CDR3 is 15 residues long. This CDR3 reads CASRNRAGAYNEQFF. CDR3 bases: TGTGCCAGTAGAAACCGAGCGGGGGCTTACAATGAGCAGTTCTTC.

CDR3 nucleotides: TGTGCCAGCAGTCCCCGTGTTAGCGGGAGGGTTGAGCAGTTCTTC. Translation gives CASSPRVSGRVEQFF. The gene calls are TRBV2 and TRBJ2-1, with TRBD2 matching 11 bases. The germline CDR1 and CDR2 sequences are SNHLY and FYNNEI. CDR3 length: 15 amino acids. V was clipped by 5 bases and J by 9 bases; unmatched bases: 9.

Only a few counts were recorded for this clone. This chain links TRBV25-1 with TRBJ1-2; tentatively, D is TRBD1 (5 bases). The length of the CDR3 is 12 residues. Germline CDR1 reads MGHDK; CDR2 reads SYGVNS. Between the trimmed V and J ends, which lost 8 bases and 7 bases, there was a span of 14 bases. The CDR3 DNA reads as TGTGCCAGCGGATGGAGGGGCGGTGGCTACACCTTC. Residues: CASGWRGGGYTF.

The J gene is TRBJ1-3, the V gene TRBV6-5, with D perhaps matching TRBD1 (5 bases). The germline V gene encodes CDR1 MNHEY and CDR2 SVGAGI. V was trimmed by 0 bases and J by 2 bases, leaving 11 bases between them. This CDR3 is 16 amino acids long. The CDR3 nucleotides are TGTGCCAGCAGTTACTCCCAGGGTATAACTGGAAACACCATATATTTT. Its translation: CASSYSQGITGNTIYF.

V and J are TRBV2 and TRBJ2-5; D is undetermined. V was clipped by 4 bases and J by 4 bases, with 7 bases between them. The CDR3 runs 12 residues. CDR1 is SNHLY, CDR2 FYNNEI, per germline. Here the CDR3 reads CASSARGETQYF. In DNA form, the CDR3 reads TGTGCCAGCAGTGCCAGAGGAGAGACCCAGTACTTC.

The chain's CDR3 is CATSDGGPTDTQYF. The CDR3 DNA sequence: TGTGCCACCAGTGATGGGGGCCCGACAGATACGCAGTATTTT. The chain carries TRBV24-1 and TRBJ2-3; maybe TRBD1 (6 bases). Per the germline V gene, CDR1 is KGHDR and CDR2 is SFDVKD. The V end was cut by 3 bases, the J end by 3 bases, with 9 bases between. CDR3 length: 14 residues.

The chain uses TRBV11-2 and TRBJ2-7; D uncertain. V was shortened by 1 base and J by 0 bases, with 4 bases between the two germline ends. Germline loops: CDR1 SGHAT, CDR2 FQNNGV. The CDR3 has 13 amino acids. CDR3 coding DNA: TGTGCCAGCAGCTTAGGCGGCTCCTACGAGCAGTACTTC. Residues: CASSLGGSYEQYF.

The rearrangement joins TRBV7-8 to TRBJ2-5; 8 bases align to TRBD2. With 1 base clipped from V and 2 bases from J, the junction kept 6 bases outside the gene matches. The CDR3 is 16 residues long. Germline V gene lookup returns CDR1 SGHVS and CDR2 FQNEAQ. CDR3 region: CASSLVIAGTQETQYF. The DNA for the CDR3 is TGTGCCAGCAGCTTAGTGATAGCGGGGACTCAAGAGACCCAGTACTTC.

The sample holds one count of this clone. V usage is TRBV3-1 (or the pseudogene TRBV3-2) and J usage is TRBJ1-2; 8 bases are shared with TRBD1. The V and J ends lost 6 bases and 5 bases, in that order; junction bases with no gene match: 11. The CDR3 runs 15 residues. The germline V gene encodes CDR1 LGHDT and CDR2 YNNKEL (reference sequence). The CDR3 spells CASRPTGTGLYGYTF. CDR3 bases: TGTGCCAGCAGACCCACCGGGACAGGCCTATATGGCTACACCTTC.

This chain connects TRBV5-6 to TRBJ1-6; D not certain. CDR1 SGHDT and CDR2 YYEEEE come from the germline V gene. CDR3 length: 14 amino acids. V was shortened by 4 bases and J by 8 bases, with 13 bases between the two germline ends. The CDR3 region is CASSHDNGHSPLHF. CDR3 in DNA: TGTGCCAGCAGCCACGACAATGGTCATTCACCCCTCCACTTT.

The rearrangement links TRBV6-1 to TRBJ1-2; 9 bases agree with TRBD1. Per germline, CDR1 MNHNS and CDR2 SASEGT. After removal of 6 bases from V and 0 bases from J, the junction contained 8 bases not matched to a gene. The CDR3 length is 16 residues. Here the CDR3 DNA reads TGTGCCAGCAGCGAACAGGGACAGGGTCCTAACTATGGCTACACCTTC. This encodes CASSEQGQGPNYGYTF.

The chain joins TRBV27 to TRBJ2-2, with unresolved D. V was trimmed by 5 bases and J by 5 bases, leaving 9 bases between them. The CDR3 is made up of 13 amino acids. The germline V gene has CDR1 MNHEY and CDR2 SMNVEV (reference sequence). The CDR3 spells CASSILRTGELFF. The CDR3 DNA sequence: TGTGCCAGCAGTATACTGAGGACCGGGGAGCTGTTTTTT.

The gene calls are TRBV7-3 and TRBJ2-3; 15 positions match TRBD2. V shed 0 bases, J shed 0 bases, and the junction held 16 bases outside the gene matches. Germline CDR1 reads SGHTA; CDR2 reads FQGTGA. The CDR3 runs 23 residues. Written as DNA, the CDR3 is TGTGCCAGCAGCTTAACTCCTGGACTAGCGGGAGGGCCTCAATTTTTTAGCACAGATACGCAGTATTTT. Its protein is CASSLTPGLAGGPQFFSTDTQYF. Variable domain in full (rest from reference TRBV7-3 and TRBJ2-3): GAGVSQTPSNKVTEKGKYVELRCDPISGHTALYWYRQSLGQGPEFLIYFQGTGAADDSGLPNDRFFAVRPEGSVSTLKIQRTERGDSAVYLCASSLTPGLAGGPQFFSTDTQYFGPGTRLTVL.

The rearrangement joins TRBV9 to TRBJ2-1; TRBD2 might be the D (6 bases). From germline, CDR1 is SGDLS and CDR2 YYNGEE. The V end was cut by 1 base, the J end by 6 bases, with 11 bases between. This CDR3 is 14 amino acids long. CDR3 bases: TGTGCCAGCAGCGTATCCACTAGCAGCAATGAGCAGTTCTTC. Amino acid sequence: CASSVSTSSNEQFF.

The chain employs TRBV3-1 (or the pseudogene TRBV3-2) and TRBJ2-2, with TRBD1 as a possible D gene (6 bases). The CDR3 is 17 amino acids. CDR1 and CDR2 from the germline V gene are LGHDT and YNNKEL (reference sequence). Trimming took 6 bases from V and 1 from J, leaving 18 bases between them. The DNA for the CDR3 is TGTGCCAGCAGGGCCCCTCCGGGACACATGAACACCGGGGAGCTGTTTTTT. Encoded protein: CASRAPPGHMNTGELFF.

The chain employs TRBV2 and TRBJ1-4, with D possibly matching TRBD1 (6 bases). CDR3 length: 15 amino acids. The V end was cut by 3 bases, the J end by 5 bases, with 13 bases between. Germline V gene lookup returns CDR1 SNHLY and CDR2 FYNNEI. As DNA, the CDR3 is TGTGCCAGCAGTGATAATCCCGGGACAAATGAAAAACTGTTTTTT. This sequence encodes CASSDNPGTNEKLFF.

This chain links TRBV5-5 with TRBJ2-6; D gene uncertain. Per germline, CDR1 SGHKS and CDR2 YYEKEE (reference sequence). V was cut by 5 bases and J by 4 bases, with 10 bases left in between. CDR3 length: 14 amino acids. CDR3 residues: CASSPEAGANVLTF. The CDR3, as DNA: TGTGCCAGCAGTCCAGAGGCCGGGGCCAACGTCCTGACTTTC.

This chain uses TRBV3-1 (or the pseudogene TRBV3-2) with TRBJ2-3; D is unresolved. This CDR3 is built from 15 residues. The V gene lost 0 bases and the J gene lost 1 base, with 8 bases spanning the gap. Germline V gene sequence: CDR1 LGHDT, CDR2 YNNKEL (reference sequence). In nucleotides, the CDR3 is TGTGCCAGCAGCCAAGATCTACCCCGCACAGATACGCAGTATTTT. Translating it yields CASSQDLPRTDTQYF.

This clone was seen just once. The CDR3 here is CASSSASGGPGDTQYF. The CDR3 DNA is TGTGCCAGCAGCTCAGCTAGCGGGGGGCCCGGAGATACGCAGTATTTT. This chain uses TRBV5-6 with TRBJ2-3; 11 positions agree with TRBD2. This CDR3 contains 16 residues. Germline assignment: CDR1 SGHDT and CDR2 YYEEEE. V shed 3 bases, J shed 5 bases, and the junction held 8 bases outside the gene matches.

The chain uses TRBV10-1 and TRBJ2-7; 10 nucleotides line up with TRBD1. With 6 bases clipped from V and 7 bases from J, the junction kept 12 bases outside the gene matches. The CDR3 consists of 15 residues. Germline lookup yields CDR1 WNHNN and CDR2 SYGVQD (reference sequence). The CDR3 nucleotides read TGCGCCAGCAGCGATGGGGGGACAGGGGTTCAAGAGCAGTACTTC. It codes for CASSDGGTGVQEQYF.